Below, 20 T cell receptor beta chains from the same sample are listed, as sequenced in a study of radiation and T cells in renal cell carcinoma. Time point: blood 4 weeks post-SBRT, at nephrectomy. Treatment noted: 15 Gy SBRT to primary tumor, nephrectomy 4 weeks later. Clones were read by immunoSEQ multiplex PCR, and TCRdb kept only the in-frame ones, dropping some. The data contain some 150,000 clones, 75% to 90% of them seen just once; the ten biggest clones take up less than 20%. This specimen was blood, taken from a patient whose treatment included radiotherapy and nephrectomy. Receptors originate from a woman aged 50 to 60 with renal cell carcinoma.

The chain joins TRBV28 to TRBJ1-2, with D possibly TRBD1 on 5 matching bases. Trimming removed 5 bases from V and 5 bases from J, with 21 bases in between. There are 16 residues in the CDR3. The germline V gene encodes CDR1 MDHEN and CDR2 SYDVKM. The CDR3 here is CASSEPTEPSWYGYTF. DNA for the CDR3: TGTGCCAGCAGTGAGCCGACAGAGCCTTCGTGGTATGGCTACACCTTC.

By sample fraction, this clone is medium-sized. The rearrangement joins TRBV10-3 to TRBJ2-7; D gene unclear. The CDR3 contains 16 residues. V was pared by 3 bases and J by 2 bases, with 17 bases between. Per the germline V gene, CDR1 is ENHRY and CDR2 is SYGVKD. The CDR3 DNA reads as TGTGCCATCAGTGATGGGTGGGGAACAAATACCTACGAGCAGTACTTC. Its translation is CAISDGWGTNTYEQYF.

The count of this clone is one. The J gene is TRBJ1-2, the V gene TRBV18; 7 bases are a match to TRBD1. Losses at the gene ends were 3 bases for V and 2 bases for J; bases not matched to a gene: 6. Germline-derived CDR1 and CDR2 are KGHSH and LQKENI. The CDR3 has 15 amino acids. The CDR3 reads CASSPSGQANYGYTF. The CDR3 DNA follows: TGTGCCAGCTCACCCTCTGGACAGGCGAACTATGGCTACACCTTC. The variable domain in full, completed from reference TRBV18 and TRBJ1-2, reads NAGVMQNPRHLVRRRGQEARLRCSPMKGHSHVYWYRQLPEEGLKFMVYLQKENIIDESGMPKERFSAEFPKEGPSILRIQQVVRGDSAAYFCASSPSGQANYGYTFGSGTRLTVV.

J is TRBJ2-2 and V is TRBV11-3, with 9 bases identical to TRBD1. Per the germline V gene, CDR1 is SGHNT and CDR2 is YENEEA. CDR3 size: 15 residues. V was pared by 5 bases and J by 0 bases, with 1 base of the junction left unmatched. The CDR3 nucleotides read TGTGCCAGCAGCCGGACAGGGGCGAACACCGGGGAGCTGTTTTTT. Its translation is CASSRTGANTGELFF.

This clone was picked up one time. The V and J genes are TRBV11-2 and TRBJ2-5; 10 bases fit TRBD2. V dropped 2 bases and J dropped 5; count of bases not matched to a gene: 11. This CDR3 has 17 residues. In germline, CDR1 is SGHAT, CDR2 FQNNGV. CDR3 sequence reads: CASSLTLLAGRIETQYF. Here the CDR3 DNA reads TGTGCCAGCAGCTTAACCTTACTAGCGGGAAGGATCGAGACCCAGTACTTC.

The chain employs TRBV9 and TRBJ2-7; possibly TRBD2 for D (5 bases). The germline CDR1 and CDR2 sequences are SGDLS and YYNGEE. V lost 2 bases and J lost 2, with 11 bases in between. The CDR3 runs to 14 residues. The CDR3 reads CASSVRSGTYEQYF. The CDR3 region has the DNA TGTGCCAGCAGCGTGAGAAGCGGCACCTACGAGCAGTACTTC.

The chain links TRBV5-1 to TRBJ2-7, with 7 bases matching TRBD2. V lost 4 bases, J lost 2 bases, and 12 bases stayed unmatched. Looked up from germline, CDR1 is SGHRS and CDR2 is YFSETQ. The CDR3 is made up of 16 amino acids. CDR3 sequence: CASSPLKGGPPYEQYF. CDR3 DNA: TGCGCCAGCAGCCCGCTTAAGGGAGGGCCCCCCTACGAGCAGTACTTC.

The chain carries TRBV30 and TRBJ2-3; no firm D call. This CDR3 is 14 amino acids long. Germline lookup yields CDR1 GTSNPN and CDR2 SVGIG (reference sequence). With 2 bases removed from V and 7 bases from J, the gap between germline ends came to 16 bases. This CDR3 is CAWSPARRTNTQYF. CDR3 nucleotide sequence: TGTGCCTGGAGTCCCGCACGGCGAACAAATACGCAGTATTTT.

The rearrangement links TRBV29-1 to TRBJ1-1; 12 nucleotides line up with TRBD1. V shed 6 bases and J 4 bases; nucleotides not matched to a gene: 9. This CDR3 comprises 15 residues. Germline lookup yields CDR1 SQVTM and CDR2 ANQGSEA. In DNA, the CDR3 is TGCAGCGTCTATGGGACAGGGGGCTCTGGCACTGAAGCTTTCTTT. The encoded protein is CSVYGTGGSGTEAFF.

This clone was seen only once. The chain joins TRBV6-5 to TRBJ1-3; the D is unclear. This CDR3 contains 16 residues. V gave up 1 base and J gave up 2 bases, with 12 bases separating them. CDR1 is MNHEY and CDR2 is SVGAGI in the germline V gene. The CDR3 nucleotides are TGTGCCAGCAGTTACTTTAGGTGGGGTACTGGAAACACCATATATTTT. Protein product: CASSYFRWGTGNTIYF.

The chain has TRBV18 and TRBJ1-4; D may be TRBD1 (5 bases). The germline CDR1 and CDR2 sequences are KGHSH and LQKENI. There are 14 residues in the CDR3. The V end lost 1 base, the J end lost 6 bases, and 9 bases lay between the germline ends. CDR3: CASSPRQGYEKLFF. In DNA form, the CDR3 reads TGTGCCAGCTCACCACGTCAGGGATATGAAAAACTGTTTTTT. Full variable domain (missing parts from reference TRBV18 and TRBJ1-4): NAGVMQNPRHLVRRRGQEARLRCSPMKGHSHVYWYRQLPEEGLKFMVYLQKENIIDESGMPKERFSAEFPKEGPSILRIQQVVRGDSAAYFCASSPRQGYEKLFFGSGTQLSVL.

The rearrangement joins TRBV5-4 to TRBJ2-2; 9 nucleotides align to TRBD1. V lost 0 bases to trimming and J lost 6 bases; unmatched junction nucleotides: 3. Germline V gene data show CDR1 as SGHNT and CDR2 as YYREEE (reference sequence). CDR3 length equals 15 residues. The CDR3 is CASSLDRGRAGELFF. Here the CDR3 DNA reads TGTGCCAGCAGCTTGGACAGGGGGCGAGCCGGGGAGCTGTTTTTT.

The rearrangement uses TRBV5-4 and TRBJ2-1; the match to TRBD2 covers 8 bases. Trimming removed 4 bases from V and 3 bases from J; junction bases left unmatched: 6. Germline lookup yields CDR1 SGHNT and CDR2 YYREEE (reference sequence). The CDR3 covers 15 residues. This CDR3 reads CASSEIAGLYNEQFF. The DNA of the CDR3 is TGTGCCAGCAGCGAGATAGCGGGGCTCTACAATGAGCAGTTCTTC.

The chain uses TRBV7-7 and TRBJ2-3; D possibly corresponds to TRBD2 (5 bases). V gave up 2 bases and J gave up 4 bases, with 13 bases separating them. Germline V gene lookup returns CDR1 SSHAT and CDR2 FNYEAQ (reference sequence). This CDR3 region has 15 residues. CDR3 bases: TGTGCCAGCAGCTTAAGCCTCGAGGAGGCAGATACGCAGTATTTT. Its protein is CASSLSLEEADTQYF.

The gene calls are TRBV28 and TRBJ2-7; the D gene is possibly TRBD1 (6 bases). Looked up from germline, CDR1 is MDHEN and CDR2 is SYDVKM. The ends were cut back, 2 bases at V and 4 bases at J, with 15 bases in the middle. The CDR3 spans 15 residues. CDR3 coding DNA: TGTGCCAGCAGTTTAAAAGGGGGACCCACTTACGAGCAGTACTTC. Translation gives CASSLKGGPTYEQYF.

The V gene is TRBV6-5, the J gene TRBJ2-7, with D possibly matching TRBD2 (6 bases). The CDR3 extends over 12 amino acids. CDR1 and CDR2 (germline): MNHEY, SVGAGI. V was clipped by 2 bases and J by 7 bases, with 9 bases between them. The CDR3 loop reads CASSYHRGEQYF. The CDR3 region has the DNA TGTGCCAGCAGTTACCATCGGGGGGAGCAGTACTTC.

The chain combines TRBV7-9 with TRBJ1-2; 9 bases fit TRBD1. This CDR3 region has 15 residues. V was clipped by 3 bases and J by 8 bases; unmatched bases: 10. Germline CDR1 is SEHNR and CDR2 is FQNEAQ (reference sequence). The CDR3 bases are TGTGCCAGCAGCTTGTATCAACAGGGGGCTGGGGGCTACACCTTC. Its translation: CASSLYQQGAGGYTF.

This clone was seen just once. A much larger clone differs by one base, so this may be a read error. This chain joins TRBV16 and TRBJ2-4, with D hard to call. The V end lost 2 bases, the J end lost 6 bases, and 2 bases lay between the germline ends. The CDR3 extends over 11 amino acids. The V gene's germline CDR1 is KGHSY and CDR2 FQNENV. The CDR3 bases are TGTGCCAGCAGCCAACGAAACATTCAGTACTTC. Amino acid sequence: CASSQRNIQYF. Full variable domain (outside the CDR3, taken from reference TRBV16 and TRBJ2-4): GEEVAQTPKHLVRGEGQKAKLYCAPIKGHSYVFWYQQVLKNEFKFLISFQNENVFDETGMPKERFSAKCLPNSPCSLEIQATKLEDSAVYFCASSQRNIQYFGAGTRLSVL.

The chain links TRBV30 to TRBJ2-2; 9 bases are a match to TRBD1. Germline loops: CDR1 GTSNPN, CDR2 SVGIG (reference sequence). This CDR3 is 15 amino acids long. V shed 2 bases, J shed 6 bases, and the junction held 7 bases outside the gene matches. CDR3 loop: CAWSRLRQGAGELFF. CDR3 coding DNA: TGTGCCTGGAGTCGACTCCGACAGGGGGCCGGGGAGCTGTTTTTT.

The V and J genes are TRBV5-1 and TRBJ2-2, with a tentative D call TRBD1 (5 bases). Trimming removed 5 bases from V and 2 bases from J, with 10 bases in between. Germline CDR1 and CDR2: SGHRS and YFSETQ. There are 14 residues in the CDR3. The CDR3 sequence: CASSIQDNTGELFF. For the CDR3, the DNA is TGCGCCAGCAGTATACAGGACAACACCGGGGAGCTGTTTTTT.